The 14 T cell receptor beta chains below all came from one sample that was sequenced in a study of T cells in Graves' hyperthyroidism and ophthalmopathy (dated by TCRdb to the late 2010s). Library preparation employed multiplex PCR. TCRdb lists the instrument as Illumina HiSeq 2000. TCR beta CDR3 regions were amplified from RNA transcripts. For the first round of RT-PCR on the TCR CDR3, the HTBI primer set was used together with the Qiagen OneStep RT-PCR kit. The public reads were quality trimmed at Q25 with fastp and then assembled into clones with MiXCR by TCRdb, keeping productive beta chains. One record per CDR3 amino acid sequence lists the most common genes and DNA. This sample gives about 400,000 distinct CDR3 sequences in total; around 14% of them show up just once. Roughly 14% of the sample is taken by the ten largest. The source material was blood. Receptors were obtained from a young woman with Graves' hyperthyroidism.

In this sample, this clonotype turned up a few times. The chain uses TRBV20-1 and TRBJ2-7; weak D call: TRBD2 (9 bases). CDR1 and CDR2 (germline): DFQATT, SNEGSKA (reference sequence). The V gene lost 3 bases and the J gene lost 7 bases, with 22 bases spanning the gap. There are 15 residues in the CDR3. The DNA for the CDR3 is TGCAGTGCTAGTAACAGGGGGACTAGCAGTCAGGAGCAGTACTTC. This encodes CSASNRGTSSQEQYF.

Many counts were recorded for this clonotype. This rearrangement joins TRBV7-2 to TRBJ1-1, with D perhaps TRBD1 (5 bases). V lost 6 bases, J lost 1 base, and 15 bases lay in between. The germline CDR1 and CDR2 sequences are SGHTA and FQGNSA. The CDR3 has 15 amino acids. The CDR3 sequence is CASSLLVGANTEAFF. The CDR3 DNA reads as TGTGCCAGCAGTTTGCTGGTTGGGGCGAACACTGAAGCTTTCTTT.

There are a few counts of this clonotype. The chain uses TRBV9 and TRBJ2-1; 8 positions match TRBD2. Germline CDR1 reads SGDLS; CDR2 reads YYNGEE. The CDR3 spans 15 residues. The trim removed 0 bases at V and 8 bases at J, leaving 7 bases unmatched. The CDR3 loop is CASSVASGSLYEQFF. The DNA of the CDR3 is TGTGCCAGCAGCGTAGCGAGCGGGAGTTTATATGAGCAGTTCTTC.

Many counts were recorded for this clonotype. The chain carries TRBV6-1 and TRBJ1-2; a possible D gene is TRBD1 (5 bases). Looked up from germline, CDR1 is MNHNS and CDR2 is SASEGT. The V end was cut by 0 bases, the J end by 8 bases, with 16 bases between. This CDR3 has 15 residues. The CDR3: CASSEAYGGSGGYTF. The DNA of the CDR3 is TGTGCCAGCAGTGAAGCGTATGGGGGATCAGGCGGCTACACCTTC.

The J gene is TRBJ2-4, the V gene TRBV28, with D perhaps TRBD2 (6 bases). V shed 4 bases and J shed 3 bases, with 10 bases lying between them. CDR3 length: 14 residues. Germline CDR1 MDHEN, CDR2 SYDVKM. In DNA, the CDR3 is TGTGCCAGCAGTTCACCCGGGGGCAAAAACATTCAGTACTTC. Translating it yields CASSSPGGKNIQYF.

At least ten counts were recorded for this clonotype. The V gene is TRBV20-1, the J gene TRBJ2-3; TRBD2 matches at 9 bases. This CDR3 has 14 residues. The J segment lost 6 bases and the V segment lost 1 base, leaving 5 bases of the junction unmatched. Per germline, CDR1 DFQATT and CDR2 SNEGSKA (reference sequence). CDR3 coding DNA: TGCAGTGCTAGAGTAGTAGCGGGGGCTGATACGCAGTATTTT. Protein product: CSARVVAGADTQYF.

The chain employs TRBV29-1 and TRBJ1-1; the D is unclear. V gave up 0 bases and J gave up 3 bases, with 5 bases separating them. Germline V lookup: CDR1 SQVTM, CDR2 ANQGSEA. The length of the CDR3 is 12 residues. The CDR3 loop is CSVEEGHTEAFF. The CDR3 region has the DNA TGCAGCGTTGAAGAAGGGCACACTGAAGCTTTCTTT.

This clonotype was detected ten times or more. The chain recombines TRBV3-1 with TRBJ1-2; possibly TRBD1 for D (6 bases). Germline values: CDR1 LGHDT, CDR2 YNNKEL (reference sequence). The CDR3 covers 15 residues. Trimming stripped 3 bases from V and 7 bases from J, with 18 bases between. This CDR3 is CASSHGDIREAGYTF. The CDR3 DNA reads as TGTGCCAGCAGCCACGGGGACATCCGTGAGGCTGGCTACACCTTC.

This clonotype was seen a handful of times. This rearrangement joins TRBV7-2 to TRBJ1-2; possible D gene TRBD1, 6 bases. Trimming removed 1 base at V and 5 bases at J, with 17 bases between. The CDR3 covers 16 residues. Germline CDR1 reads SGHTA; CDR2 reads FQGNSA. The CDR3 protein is CASSLVQGSGAYGYTF. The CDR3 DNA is TGTGCCAGCAGCTTAGTTCAGGGATCAGGGGCATATGGCTACACCTTC.

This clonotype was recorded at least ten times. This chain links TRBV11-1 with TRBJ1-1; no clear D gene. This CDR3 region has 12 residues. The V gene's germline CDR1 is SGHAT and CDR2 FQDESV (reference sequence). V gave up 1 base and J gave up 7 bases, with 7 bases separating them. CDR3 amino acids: CASSLVTGEAFF. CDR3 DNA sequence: TGTGCCAGCAGCTTAGTTACTGGTGAAGCTTTCTTT.

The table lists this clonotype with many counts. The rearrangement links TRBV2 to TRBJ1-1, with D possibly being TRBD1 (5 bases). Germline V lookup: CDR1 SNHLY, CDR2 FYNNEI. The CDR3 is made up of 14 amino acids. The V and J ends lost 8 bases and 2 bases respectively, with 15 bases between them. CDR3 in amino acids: CASLGRQRNTEAFF. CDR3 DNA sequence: TGTGCCAGCCTTGGTAGACAGAGAAACACTGAAGCTTTCTTT. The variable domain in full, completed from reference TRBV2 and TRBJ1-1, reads EPEVTQTPSHQVTQMGQEVILRCVPISNHLYFYWYRQILGQKVEFLVSFYNNEISEKSEIFDDQFSVERPDGSNFTLKIRSTKLEDSAMYFCASLGRQRNTEAFFGQGTRLTVV.

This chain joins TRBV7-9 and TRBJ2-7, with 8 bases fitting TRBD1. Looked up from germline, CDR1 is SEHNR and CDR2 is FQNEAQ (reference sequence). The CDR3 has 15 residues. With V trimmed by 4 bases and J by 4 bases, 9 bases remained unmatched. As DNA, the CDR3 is TGTGCCAGCAGCTGGTTGGCAGGGGGCATATACGAGCAGTACTTC. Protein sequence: CASSWLAGGIYEQYF.

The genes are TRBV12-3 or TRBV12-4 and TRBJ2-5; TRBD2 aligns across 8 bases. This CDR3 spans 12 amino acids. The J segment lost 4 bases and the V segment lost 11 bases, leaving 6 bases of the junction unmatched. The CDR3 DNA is TGTGCCGGAGGACTAGCCCCAGAGACCCAGTACTTC. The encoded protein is CAGGLAPETQYF.

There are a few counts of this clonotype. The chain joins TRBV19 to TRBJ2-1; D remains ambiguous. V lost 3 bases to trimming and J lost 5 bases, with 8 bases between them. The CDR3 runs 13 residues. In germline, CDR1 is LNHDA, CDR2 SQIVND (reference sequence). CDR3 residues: CASSMGSNNEQFF. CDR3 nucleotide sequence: TGTGCCAGTAGTATGGGGTCGAACAATGAGCAGTTCTTC.